This T cell receptor (beta chain) was sequenced for a study of CD8 T cells in Susac syndrome. It was negative isolation that provided the CD8+ and CD4+ T cells, whereas TEMRA cells were enriched by FACS. After extraction with the RNeasy kit, roughly 0.5 to 1 ug of the RNA was reverse transcribed using random hexamers. Amplification of TCR beta CDR3 used immunoSEQ multiplex PCR across 54 Vbeta and 13 Jbeta. TCRdb reprocessed the immunoSEQ multiplex PCR reads via MiXCR and lists one record per CDR3 protein. The sample yields about 200,000 distinct CDR3 sequences, 92% seen once. Trimming removed 1 base from V and 1 base from J, with 11 bases in between. The CDR3 contains 17 residues. Germline V gene data show CDR1 as PRHDT and CDR2 as FYEKMQ (reference sequence).

The chain uses TRBV13 and TRBJ2-6, with D hard to call. This TCR came from a human donor with multiple sclerosis. The specimen was CD8+ T cells from PBMCs. The CDR3 nucleotides are TGTGCCAGCAGCTTAGAAGCAGGATGGTCTGGGGCCAACGTCCTGACTTTC. Translating gives CASSLEAGWSGANVLTF.